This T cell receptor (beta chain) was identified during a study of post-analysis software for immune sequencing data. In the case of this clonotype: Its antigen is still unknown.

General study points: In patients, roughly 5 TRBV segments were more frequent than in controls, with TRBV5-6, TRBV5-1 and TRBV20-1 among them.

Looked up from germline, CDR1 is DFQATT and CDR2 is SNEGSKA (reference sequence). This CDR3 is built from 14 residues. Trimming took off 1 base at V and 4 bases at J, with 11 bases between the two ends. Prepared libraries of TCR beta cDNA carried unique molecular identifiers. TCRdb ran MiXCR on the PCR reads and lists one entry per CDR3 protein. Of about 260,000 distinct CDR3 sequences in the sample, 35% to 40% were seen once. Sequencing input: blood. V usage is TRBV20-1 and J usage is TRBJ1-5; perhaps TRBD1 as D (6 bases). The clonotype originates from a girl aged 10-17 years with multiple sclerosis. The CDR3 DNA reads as TGCAGTGCTAGAGTAGGGGGGGATAATCAGCCCCAGCATTTT. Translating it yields CSARVGGDNQPQHF.